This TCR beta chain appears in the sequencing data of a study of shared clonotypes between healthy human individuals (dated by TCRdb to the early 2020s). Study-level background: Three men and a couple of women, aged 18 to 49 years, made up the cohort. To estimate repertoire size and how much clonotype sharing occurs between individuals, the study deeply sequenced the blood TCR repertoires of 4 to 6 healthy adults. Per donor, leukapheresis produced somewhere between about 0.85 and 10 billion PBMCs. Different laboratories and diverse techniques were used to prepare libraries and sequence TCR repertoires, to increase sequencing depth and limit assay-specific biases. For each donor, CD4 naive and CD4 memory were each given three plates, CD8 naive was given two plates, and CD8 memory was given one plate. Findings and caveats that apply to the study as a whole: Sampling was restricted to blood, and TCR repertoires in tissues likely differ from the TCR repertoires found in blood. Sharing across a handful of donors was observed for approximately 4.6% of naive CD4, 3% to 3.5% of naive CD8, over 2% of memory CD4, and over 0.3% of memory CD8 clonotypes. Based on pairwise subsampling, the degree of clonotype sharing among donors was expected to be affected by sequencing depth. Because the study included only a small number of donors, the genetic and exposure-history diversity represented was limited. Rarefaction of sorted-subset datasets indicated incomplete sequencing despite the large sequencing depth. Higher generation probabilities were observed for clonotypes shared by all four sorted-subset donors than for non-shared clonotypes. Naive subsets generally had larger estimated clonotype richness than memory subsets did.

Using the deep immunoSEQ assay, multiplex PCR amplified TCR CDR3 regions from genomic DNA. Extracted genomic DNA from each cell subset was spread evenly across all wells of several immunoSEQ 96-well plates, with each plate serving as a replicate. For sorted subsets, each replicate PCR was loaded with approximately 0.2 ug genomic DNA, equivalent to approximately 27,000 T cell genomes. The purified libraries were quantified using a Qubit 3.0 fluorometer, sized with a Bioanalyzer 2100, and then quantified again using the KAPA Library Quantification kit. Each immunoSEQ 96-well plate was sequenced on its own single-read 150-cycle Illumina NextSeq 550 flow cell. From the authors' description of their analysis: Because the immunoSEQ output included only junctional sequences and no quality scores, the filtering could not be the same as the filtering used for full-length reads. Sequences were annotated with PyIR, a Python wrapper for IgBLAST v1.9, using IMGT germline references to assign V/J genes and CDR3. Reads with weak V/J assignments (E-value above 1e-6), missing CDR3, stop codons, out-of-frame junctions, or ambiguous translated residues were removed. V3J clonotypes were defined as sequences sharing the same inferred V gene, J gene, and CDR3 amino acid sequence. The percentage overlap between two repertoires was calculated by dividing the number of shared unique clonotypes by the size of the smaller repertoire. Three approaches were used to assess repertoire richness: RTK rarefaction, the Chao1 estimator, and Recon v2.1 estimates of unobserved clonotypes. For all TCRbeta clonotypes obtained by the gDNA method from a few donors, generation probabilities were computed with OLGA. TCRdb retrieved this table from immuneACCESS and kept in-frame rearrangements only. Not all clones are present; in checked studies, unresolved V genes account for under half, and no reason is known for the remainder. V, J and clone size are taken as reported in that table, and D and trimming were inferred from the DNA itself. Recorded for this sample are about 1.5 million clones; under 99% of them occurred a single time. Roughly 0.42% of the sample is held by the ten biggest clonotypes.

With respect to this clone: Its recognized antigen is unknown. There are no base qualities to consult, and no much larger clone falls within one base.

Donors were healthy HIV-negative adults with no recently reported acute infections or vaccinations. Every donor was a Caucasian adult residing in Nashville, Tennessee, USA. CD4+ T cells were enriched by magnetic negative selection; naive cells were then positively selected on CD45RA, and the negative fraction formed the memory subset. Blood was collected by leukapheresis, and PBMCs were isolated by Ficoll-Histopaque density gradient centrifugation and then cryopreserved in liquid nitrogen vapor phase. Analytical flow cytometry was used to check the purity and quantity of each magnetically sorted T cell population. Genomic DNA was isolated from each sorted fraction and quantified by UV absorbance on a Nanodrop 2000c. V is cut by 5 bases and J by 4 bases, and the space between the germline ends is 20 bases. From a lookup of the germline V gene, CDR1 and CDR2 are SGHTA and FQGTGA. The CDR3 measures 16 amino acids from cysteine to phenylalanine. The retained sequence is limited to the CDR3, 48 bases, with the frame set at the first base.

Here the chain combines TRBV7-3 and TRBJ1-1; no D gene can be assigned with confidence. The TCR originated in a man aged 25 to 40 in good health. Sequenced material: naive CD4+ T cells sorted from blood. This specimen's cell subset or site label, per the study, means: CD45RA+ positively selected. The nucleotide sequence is TGTGCCAGCAGCCCTCTAGGGCCAACCCCAGGCACTGAAGCTTTCTTT. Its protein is CASSPLGPTPGTEAFF.